Listed here is a single T cell receptor (beta chain). The sample is drawn from a study of blood T cell repertoires in COVID-19. On the study more broadly: The study drew acute and convalescent COVID-19 samples from the United States, Italy and Spain. The cDNA or gDNA used as material had been derived from T cells, B-cell-depleted T cells, or PBMCs.

Authors' processing steps: Estimated nucleated cell counts came from reference gene primer amplification. Method: immunoSEQ multiplex PCR; TCRdb's copy keeps in-frame clones and lacks some. V and J calls plus clone size are reproduced from that table; the DNA served to infer D and trimming. The sample holds around 63,000 clones, approximately 80% seen once. V shed 5 bases and J shed 2 bases, with 9 bases lying between them. Germline assignment: CDR1 SGHTA and CDR2 FQGTGA. The CDR3 loop spans 13 amino acids. The V and J genes are TRBV7-3 and TRBJ1-1, with a weak D call TRBD1 (5 bases). This sequence originates from a man aged 60 to 75 with acute or convalescent COVID-19. The specimen was peripheral blood. In DNA form, the CDR3 reads TGTGCCAGCAGCCGGACACAAAACACTGAAGCTTTCTTT. Translated, it gives CASSRTQNTEAFF.